What follows are 3 T cell receptor beta chains derived from one specimen sequenced in a study of CD8 T cells in ankylosing spondylitis. TCRdb redid the calling of the 5' RACE reads with MiXCR, one entry per CDR3 protein. The sample shows around 150,000 distinct CDR3 sequences, around 16% of them seen only once. What was sequenced was blood, either unsorted or a sorted T cell fraction (not recorded which). Every receptor here comes from a male donor with ankylosing spondylitis or in good health (not recorded which).

The V gene is TRBV14, the J gene TRBJ1-1; no reliable D call. This CDR3 has 13 amino acids. Looked up from germline, CDR1 is SGHDN and CDR2 is FVKESK. The V and J ends lost 0 bases and 7 bases respectively, with 9 bases between them. CDR3 DNA: TGTGCCAGCAGCCAAGATCCGGAGGTTGAAGCTTTCTTT. Protein: CASSQDPEVEAFF.

This clonotype was recorded many times. This chain uses TRBV11-2 with TRBJ2-4; tentative D call: TRBD1 (6 bases). Deletions cut 1 base from V and 0 bases from J, with 7 bases between. From germline, CDR1 is SGHAT and CDR2 FQNNGV. This CDR3 contains 15 residues. The CDR3 DNA sequence: TGTGCCAGCAGCTTAGGACAGGTAGCCAAAAACATTCAGTACTTC. It specifies CASSLGQVAKNIQYF.

The rearrangement joins TRBV28 to TRBJ1-1; D is perhaps TRBD1 (5 bases). V was pared by 5 bases and J by 3 bases, with 13 bases between. The CDR3 spans 14 residues. Germline V lookup: CDR1 MDHEN, CDR2 SYDVKM. In DNA form, the CDR3 reads TGTGCCAGCAGTAGCTTTGCCAGGGACACTGAAGCTTTCTTT. Translating gives CASSSFARDTEAFF. The full variable domain, completed using reference TRBV28 and TRBJ1-1, is DVKVTQSSRYLVKRTGEKVFLECVQDMDHENMFWYRQDPGLGLRLIYFSYDVKMKEKGDIPEGYSVSREKKERFSLILESASTNQTSMYLCASSSFARDTEAFFGQGTRLTVV.